The entry that follows covers one T cell receptor (beta chain) sequence. Its target antigen remains unknown. Base qualities are not provided; no much larger clone lies one nucleotide away. A cohort of 30 to 40 patients with surgically resected non-small-cell lung cancer, for whom both primary tumor and brain metastasis specimens were available, was included. This record comes from a study of brain metastases from non-small cell lung cancer (dated by TCRdb to 2018 to 2020). Concerning the study at large: In non-small-cell lung cancer patients, the researchers characterized the immune microenvironment of brain metastases and primary tumors that had been resected as matched pairs.

The protocol used for the library was the immunoSEQ multiplex PCR assay. Sequencing of the T-cell receptor beta chain repertoire was carried out together with a 770-gene immune expression panel. TCRdb mirrors the immuneACCESS table, restricted to in-frame sequences. Some clones are absent from its copies; in checked studies, under half trace to an unresolved V gene, and the reason for the others is unknown. The table for this sample lists under 900 clones; roughly 90% of them were counted only once. Together, the top ten hold 7.9% of the sample. Sequencing used tumor-adjacent normal tissue. The TCR was taken from a donor at least 40 years old with non-small cell lung cancer.

The DNA sequence is given as TGTGCCAGCAGCTTAGCGAACACTGAAGCTTTCTTT. Translated, it reads CASSLANTEAFF. The chain couples TRBV13 to TRBJ1-1, with the D gene not clear enough to name. The germline ends are 1 base apart after V is trimmed by 1 base and J by 1 base. From the cysteine through the phenylalanine, the CDR3 covers 12 amino acids. Solely the CDR3 DNA is kept, with 36 bases framed from the first base. For CDR1 and CDR2, the germline V gene (reference sequence) lists PRHDT and FYEKMQ. The entire variable domain, with the stretches around the CDR3 drawn from the reference TRBV13 and TRBJ1-1 proteins, is AAGVIQSPRHLIKEKRETATLKCYPIPRHDTVYWYQQGPGQDPQFLISFYEKMQSDKGSIPDRFSAQQFSDYHSELNMSSLELGDSALYFCASSLANTEAFFGQGTRLTVV.